The TCR beta chain under discussion was sequenced for a study of cytomegalovirus exposure and HLA in healthy donors. Findings and limits, study-wide: It was assumed in the presence/absence analyses that sequencing depth was roughly uniform across donors. Data from an earlier analysis indicated that most TCR beta V segments were productive either about 87% or about 30% of the time. Cytomegalovirus association was assigned to more than 150 TCR beta chains.

In germline, CDR1 is SQVTM, CDR2 ANQGSEA. Losses at the gene ends were 6 bases for V and 5 bases for J; bases not matched to a gene: 10. The CDR3 covers 14 residues. PCR involved 60 Vbeta and 13 Jbeta primers. Assay: immunoSEQ multiplex PCR; the TCRdb copy retains only in-frame clones and omits some. The sample shows about 130,000 clones, over 65% of them seen only once. Donors sampled were nominally healthy, though unrecorded immune exposures were likely. Points on this clone: Antigen: not known.

Sample: PBMCs. The chain carries TRBV29-1 and TRBJ1-1, with TRBD1 matching over 9 bases. The sequence derives from a man younger than 35 in good health and CMV-seropositive. The CDR3 region has the DNA TGCAGCGTCCTAGGGGGACAGGGATATACTGAAGCTTTCTTT. Protein sequence: CSVLGGQGYTEAFF.